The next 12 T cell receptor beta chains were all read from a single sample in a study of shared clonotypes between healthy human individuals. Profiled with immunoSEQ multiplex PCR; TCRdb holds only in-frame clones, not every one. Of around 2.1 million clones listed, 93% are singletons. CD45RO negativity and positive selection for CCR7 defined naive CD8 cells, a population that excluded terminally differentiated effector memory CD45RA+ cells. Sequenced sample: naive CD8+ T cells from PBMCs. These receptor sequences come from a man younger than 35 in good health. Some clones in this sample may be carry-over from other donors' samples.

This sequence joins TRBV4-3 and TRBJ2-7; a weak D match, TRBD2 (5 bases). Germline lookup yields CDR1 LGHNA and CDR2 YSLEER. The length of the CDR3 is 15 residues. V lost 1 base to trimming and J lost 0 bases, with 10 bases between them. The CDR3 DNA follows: TGCGCCAGCAGCCAAGCCGTGGGGAGCTCCTACGAGCAGTACTTC. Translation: CASSQAVGSSYEQYF.

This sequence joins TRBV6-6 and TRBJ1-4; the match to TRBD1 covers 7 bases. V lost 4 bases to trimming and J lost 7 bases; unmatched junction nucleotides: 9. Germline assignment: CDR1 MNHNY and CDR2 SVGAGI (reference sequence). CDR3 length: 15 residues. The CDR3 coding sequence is TGTGCCAGCAGTTTCACCAACAGGGGCAGTGAAAAACTGTTTTTT. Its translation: CASSFTNRGSEKLFF.

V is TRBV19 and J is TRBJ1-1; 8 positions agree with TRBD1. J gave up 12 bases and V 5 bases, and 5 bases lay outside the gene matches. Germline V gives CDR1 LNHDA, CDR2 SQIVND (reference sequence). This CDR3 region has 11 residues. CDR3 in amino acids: CASSPGGRTFF. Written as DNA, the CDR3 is TGTGCCAGTAGTCCAGGGGGCCGGACTTTCTTT.

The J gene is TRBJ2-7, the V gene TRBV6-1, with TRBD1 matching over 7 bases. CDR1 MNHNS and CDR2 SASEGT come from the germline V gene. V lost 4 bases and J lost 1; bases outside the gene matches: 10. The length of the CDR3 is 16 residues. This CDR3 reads CASSGREGARSYEQYF. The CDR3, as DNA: TGTGCCAGCAGTGGAAGAGAGGGGGCCCGATCCTACGAGCAGTACTTC.

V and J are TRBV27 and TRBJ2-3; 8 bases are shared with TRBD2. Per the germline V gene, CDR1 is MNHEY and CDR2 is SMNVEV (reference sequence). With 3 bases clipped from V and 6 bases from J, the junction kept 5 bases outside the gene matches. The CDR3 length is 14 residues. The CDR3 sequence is CASSLTSADDTQYF. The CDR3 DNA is TGTGCCAGCAGTTTGACTAGCGCCGATGATACGCAGTATTTT.

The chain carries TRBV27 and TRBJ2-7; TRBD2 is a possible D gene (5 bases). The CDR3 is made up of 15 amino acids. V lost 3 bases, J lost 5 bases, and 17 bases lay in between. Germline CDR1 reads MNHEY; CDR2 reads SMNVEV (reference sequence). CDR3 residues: CASSFFGGPLDEQYF. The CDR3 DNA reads TGTGCCAGCAGTTTTTTTGGCGGGCCGCTCGACGAGCAGTACTTC.

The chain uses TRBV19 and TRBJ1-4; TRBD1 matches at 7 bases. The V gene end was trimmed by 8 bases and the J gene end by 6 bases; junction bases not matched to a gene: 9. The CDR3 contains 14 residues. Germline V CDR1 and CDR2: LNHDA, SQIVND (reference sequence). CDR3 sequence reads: CASSRDRIYEKLFF. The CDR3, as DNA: TGTGCCAGTTCACGGGACAGAATATATGAAAAACTGTTTTTT.

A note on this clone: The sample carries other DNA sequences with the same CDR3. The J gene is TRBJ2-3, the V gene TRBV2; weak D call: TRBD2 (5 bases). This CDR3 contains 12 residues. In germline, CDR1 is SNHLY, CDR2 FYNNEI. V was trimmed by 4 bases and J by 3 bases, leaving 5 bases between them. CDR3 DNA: TGTGCCAGCAGTGGGAGGACAGATACGCAGTATTTT. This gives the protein CASSGRTDTQYF. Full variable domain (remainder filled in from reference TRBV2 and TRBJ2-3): EPEVTQTPSHQVTQMGQEVILRCVPISNHLYFYWYRQILGQKVEFLVSFYNNEISEKSEIFDDQFSVERPDGSNFTLKIRSTKLEDSAMYFCASSGRTDTQYFGPGTRLTVL.

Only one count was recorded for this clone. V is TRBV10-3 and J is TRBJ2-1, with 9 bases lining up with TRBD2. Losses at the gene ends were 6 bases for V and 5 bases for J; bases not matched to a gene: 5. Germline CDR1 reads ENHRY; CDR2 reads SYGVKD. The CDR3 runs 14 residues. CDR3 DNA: TGTGCCATCAGGCCGGTAGCGGGAGACAATGAGCAGTTCTTC. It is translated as CAIRPVAGDNEQFF.

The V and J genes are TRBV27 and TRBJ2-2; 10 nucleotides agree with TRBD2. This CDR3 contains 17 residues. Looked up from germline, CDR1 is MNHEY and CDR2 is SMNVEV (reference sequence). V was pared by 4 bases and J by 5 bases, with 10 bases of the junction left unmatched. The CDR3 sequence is CASSSGPGTSVTGELFF. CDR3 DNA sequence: TGTGCCAGCAGTTCGGGCCCCGGGACTAGCGTTACCGGGGAGCTGTTTTTT.

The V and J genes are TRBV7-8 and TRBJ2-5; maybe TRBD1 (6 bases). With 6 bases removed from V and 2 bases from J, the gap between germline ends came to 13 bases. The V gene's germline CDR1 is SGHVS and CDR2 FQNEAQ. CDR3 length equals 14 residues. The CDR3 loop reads CASSNTGLQETQYF. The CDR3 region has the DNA TGTGCCAGCAGTAATACAGGGCTACAAGAGACCCAGTACTTC.

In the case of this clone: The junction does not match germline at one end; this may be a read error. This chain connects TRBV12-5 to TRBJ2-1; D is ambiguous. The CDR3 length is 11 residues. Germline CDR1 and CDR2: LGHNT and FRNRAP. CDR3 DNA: TGTGCTATTGGTCTCGGCTTGACGCAGTTCTTC. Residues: CAIGLGLTQFF.